This T cell receptor (beta chain) was identified during a study of monozygotic twins with inflammatory bowel disease. Whole-study findings and limits: The authors note that differing immunosuppressive treatments may have added variability to patient repertoires. Researchers reported no repertoire similarity difference between concordant and discordant twins, possibly from limited power.

Each UMI, carrying a 6-nucleotide sample barcode, came from template switching. TCRdb reprocessed the 5' RACE reads, keeping one entry per CDR3 protein, no DNA. In all, the sample yields over 100,000 distinct CDR3 sequences. Donors each gave less than 3 ml of blood. A remark on this clonotype: Its specificity is not known.

The germline gives CDR1 SQVTM, CDR2 ANQGSEA. This CDR3 is built from 13 residues. The sequenced sample was blood. The chain is built from TRBV29-1 and TRBJ2-4; TCRdb indicates TRBD1, and absent DNA this call remains unverified. The clonotype was recovered from a human donor with ulcerative colitis or Crohn's disease, or a healthy co-twin of an affected twin (not recorded which). This CDR3 reads CSVPGTGGNIQYF.